The present T cell receptor (beta chain) was sequenced within a study of molecular identifiers for immune sequencing clone quantification. Study context: Replicate experiments divided RNA from approximately 22,000 or 94,000 naive CD8 cells into five parts and sequenced four. General observations from the study: Detection of one spiked Jurkat cell's TCR RNA reportedly worked in 1 million or so naive cells.

Comments on this clonotype: Its target is not known.

TCR libraries were built in bulk with a published protocol and specific TCR primers. TCRdb re-called the PCR reads with MiXCR, one entry per CDR3 protein. The table lists about 320,000 distinct CDR3 sequences, 20% to 25% of them singletons, with roughly 0.8% in the top ten. Naive CD8 libraries were made from about 20,000 to 1,000,000 sorted cells, and they used 10%, 30% or 50% RNA. This CDR3 contains 18 residues. The ends lost 3 bases at V and 2 bases at J; junction bases unmatched: 10. CDR1 is ENHRY, CDR2 SYGVKD, per germline. Sequences were obtained from naive CD8+ T cells from blood, with Jurkat cell RNA spiked in. Subset in this sample: FACS-sorted CD8+CD4-CCR7+CD45RA+ naive T cells. The rearrangement joins TRBV10-3 to TRBJ2-3; 11 nucleotides match TRBD2. The receptor's source is a human donor in good health. Some libraries in this study had Jurkat cell RNA spiked in. The CDR3 region is CAISEALGLAGFTDTQYF. CDR3 sequence (DNA): TGTGCCATCAGTGAAGCGCTTGGACTAGCGGGTTTCACAGATACGCAGTATTTT.